This entry concerns a single T cell receptor (beta chain). As yet, its antigen is unknown. Described treatment: approximately nine-day PBMC culture with coronavirus spike peptide pools or control peptides (ViraFEST assay). CD4+ T-cell collection from the unexposed donor predated the COVID-19 pandemic (2011-2018). These data are taken from a study of vaccination and CD4 T cells after COVID-19. The overall study: Investigators drew the post-COVID samples a median around 100 days after diagnosis, with a range of 35 to 161.

Germline values: CDR1 SGHAT, CDR2 FQNNGV. The junction had 3 bases not matched to a gene; V was cut back by 4 bases and J by 9 bases. CDR3 size: 13 residues. Sequence data for DNA of cultured CD4+ T cells were generated by the Oncomine TCR Beta short-read assay. TCRdb re-called the PCR reads through MiXCR, storing one row per CDR3 protein. The sample holds more than 5,000 distinct CDR3 sequences, 40% to 55% seen once. This sequence was found in a human donor in good health. The chain uses TRBV11-2 and TRBJ2-4; 10 bases map to TRBD1. Sequences were obtained from CD4+ T cells from blood, cultured in vitro. The CDR3 nucleotides are TGTGCCAGCAGCTACGGACAGGGGGGCATTCAGTACTTC. This codes for CASSYGQGGIQYF.